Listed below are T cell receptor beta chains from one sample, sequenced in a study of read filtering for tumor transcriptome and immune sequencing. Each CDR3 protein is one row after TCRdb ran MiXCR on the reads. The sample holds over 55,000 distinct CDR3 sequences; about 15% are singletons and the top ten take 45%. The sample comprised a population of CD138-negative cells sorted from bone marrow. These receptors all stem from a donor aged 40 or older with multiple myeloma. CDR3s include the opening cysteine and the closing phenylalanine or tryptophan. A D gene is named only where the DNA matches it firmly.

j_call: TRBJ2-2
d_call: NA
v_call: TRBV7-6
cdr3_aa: CASSLLPETGELFF

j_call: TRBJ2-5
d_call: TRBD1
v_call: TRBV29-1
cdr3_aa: CSGKRTGEETQYF

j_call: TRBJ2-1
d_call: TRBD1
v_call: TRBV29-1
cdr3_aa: CSVRTGGDNEQFF

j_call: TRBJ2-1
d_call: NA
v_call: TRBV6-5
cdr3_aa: CASSYKTQQFF

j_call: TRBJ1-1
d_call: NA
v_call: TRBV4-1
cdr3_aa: CASSQQGSTEAFF

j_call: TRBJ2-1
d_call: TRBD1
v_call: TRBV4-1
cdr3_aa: CASSQDLGQSGNEQFF

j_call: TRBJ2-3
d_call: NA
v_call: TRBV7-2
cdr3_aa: CASSLDRASSTDTQYF

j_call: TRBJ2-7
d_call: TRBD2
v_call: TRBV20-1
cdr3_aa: CSAYGTSGYEQYF

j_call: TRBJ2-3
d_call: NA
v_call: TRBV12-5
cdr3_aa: CASGLRESTDTQYF

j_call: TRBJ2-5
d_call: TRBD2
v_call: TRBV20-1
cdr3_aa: CSASPGLAGGEETQYF

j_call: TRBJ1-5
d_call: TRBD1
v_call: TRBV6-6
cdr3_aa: CASTPGTGSSQPQHF

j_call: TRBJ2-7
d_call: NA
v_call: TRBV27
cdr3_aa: CASSLKGPYEQYF

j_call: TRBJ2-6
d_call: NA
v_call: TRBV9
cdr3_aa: CASSPPAGANVLTF

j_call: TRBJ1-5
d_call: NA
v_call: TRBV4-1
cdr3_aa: CASSQVSTGNQPQHF

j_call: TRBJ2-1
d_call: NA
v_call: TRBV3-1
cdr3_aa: CASSYSGPGSSSF

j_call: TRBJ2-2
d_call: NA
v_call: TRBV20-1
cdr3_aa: CSARAATTDTGELFF

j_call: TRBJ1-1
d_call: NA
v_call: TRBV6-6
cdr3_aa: CASSYLLGRVGTEAFF

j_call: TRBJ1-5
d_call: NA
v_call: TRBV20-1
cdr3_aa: CSARRDFNQPQHF

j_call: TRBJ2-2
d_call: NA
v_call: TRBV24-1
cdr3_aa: CATSDYGDTNTGELFF

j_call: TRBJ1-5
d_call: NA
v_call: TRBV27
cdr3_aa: CASSLSPVGSNQPQHF

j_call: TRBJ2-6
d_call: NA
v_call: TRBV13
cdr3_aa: CASSLAAHSGANVLTF

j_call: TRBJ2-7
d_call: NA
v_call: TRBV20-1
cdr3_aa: CSAPSELTYEQYF

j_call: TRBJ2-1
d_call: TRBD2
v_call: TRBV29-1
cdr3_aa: CSVVAGESYNEQFF

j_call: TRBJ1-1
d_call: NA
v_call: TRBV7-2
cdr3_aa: CASSLVRQGGTEAFF

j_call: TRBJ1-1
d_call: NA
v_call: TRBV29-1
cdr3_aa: CSVAEAGMNTEAFF

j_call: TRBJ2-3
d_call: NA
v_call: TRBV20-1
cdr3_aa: CSAPPVEGGTDTQYF

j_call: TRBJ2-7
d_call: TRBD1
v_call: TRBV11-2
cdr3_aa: CASSPRRDRLHYEQYF

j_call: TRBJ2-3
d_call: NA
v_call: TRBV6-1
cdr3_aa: CACATVDTQYF

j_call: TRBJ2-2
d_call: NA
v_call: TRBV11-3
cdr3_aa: CASSLDLVAQGDRSTGELFF

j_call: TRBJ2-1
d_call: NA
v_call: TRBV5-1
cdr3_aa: CASSYDSGSQFF

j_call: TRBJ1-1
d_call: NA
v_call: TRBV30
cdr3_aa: CAWISHNTEAFF

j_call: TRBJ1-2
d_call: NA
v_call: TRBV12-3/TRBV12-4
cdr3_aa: CASSLNRDRGYTF

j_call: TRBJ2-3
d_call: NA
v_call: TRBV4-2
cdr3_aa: CASSQVVGVTQYF

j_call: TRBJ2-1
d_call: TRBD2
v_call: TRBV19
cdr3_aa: CASGGESYNEQFF

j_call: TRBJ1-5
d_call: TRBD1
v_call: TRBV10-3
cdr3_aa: CATFPGQGNQLQHF

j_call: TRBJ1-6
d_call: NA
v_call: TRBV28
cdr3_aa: CASSFGGQSSPLHF

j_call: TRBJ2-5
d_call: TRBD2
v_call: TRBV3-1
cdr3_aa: CASSPVASGGQETQYF

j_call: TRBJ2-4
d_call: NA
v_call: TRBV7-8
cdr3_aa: CASSSVGTGKNIQYF

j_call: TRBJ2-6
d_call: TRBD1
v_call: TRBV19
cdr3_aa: CASSVRDRGPFNGANVLTF

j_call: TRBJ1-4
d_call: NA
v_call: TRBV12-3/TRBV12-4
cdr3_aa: CASTLRSGNEKLFF

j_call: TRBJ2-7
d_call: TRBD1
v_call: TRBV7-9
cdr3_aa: CASSSTWTGRLEQYF